The rows below give T cell receptor beta chains drawn from one sample of a study of blood T cell repertoires in COVID-19. Sequencing was performed with immunoSEQ multiplex PCR; in TCRdb, only in-frame clones are kept and a portion is missing. Of 240,000 or so clones in the sample, around 83% are singletons; the top ten hold around 2%. The sequenced sample was peripheral blood. The receptors come from a man under 40 who had recovered from COVID-19. Each CDR3 is given with its conserved first and last residue. The D gene is left open where the match is weak. The size of a clone is reported for some rows only, either as once, few or many, or as a class for expanded clones.

j_call | clone_size | v_call | d_call | cdr3_aa | cdr3_nt
TRBJ1-1 | - | TRBV5-1 | - | CASRRQQDTEAFF | TGCGCCAGCAGAAGGCAGCAGGACACTGAAGCTTTCTTT
TRBJ2-5 | - | TRBV11-2 | - | CASSSTRGKTETQYF | TGTGCCAGCAGTTCTACACGGGGGAAAACGGAGACCCAGTACTTC
TRBJ2-5 | - | TRBV19 | - | CASSNPHWTDPETQYF | TGTGCCAGTAGCAACCCTCACTGGACAGATCCAGAGACCCAGTACTTC
TRBJ2-3 | - | TRBV12-5 | TRBD2 | CASGGLAGASDTQYF | TGTGCTAGTGGTGGGCTAGCGGGGGCCTCAGATACGCAGTATTTT
TRBJ2-1 | - | TRBV18 | - | CASSPYRGDEQFF | TGTGCCAGCTCCCCCTATCGGGGAGATGAGCAGTTCTTC
TRBJ2-5 | - | TRBV6-5 | - | CASITGHKETQYF | TGTGCCAGCATAACAGGTCATAAGGAGACCCAGTACTTC
TRBJ2-7 | once | TRBV7-3 | TRBD2 | CASRKSGEFRVYEQYF | TGTGCCAGCAGGAAGAGCGGGGAATTTAGGGTTTACGAGCAGTACTTC
TRBJ2-3 | - | TRBV5-4 | - | CATREGSTDTQYF | TGTGCCACCCGAGAGGGAAGCACAGATACGCAGTATTTT
TRBJ2-1 | few | TRBV7-6 | TRBD2 | CASSSGTSGGSREQFF | TGTGCCAGCAGCTCCGGGACTAGCGGGGGGTCAAGGGAGCAGTTCTTC
TRBJ2-5 | many | TRBV2 | TRBD2 | CASSELAGGGATQYF | TGTGCCAGCAGTGAACTAGCGGGGGGCGGTGCGACCCAGTACTTC
TRBJ2-3 | - | TRBV9 | TRBD2 | CASSRIAGKVDTQYF | TGTGCCAGCAGTAGAATAGCGGGGAAGGTAGATACGCAGTATTTT
TRBJ1-2 | few | TRBV6-6 | TRBD1 | CASRSGGDGYGYTF | TGTGCCAGCAGATCAGGGGGCGATGGGTATGGCTACACCTTC
TRBJ2-7 | - | TRBV28 | - | CASSFYYEQYF | TGTGCCAGCAGTTTTTACTACGAGCAGTACTTC
TRBJ2-1 | - | TRBV9 | TRBD2 | CASGSGGSFYNEQFF | TGTGCCAGCGGTAGCGGGGGTTCCTTTTACAATGAGCAGTTCTTC
TRBJ2-7 | - | TRBV5-1 | TRBD2 | CASSPYGGSEQYF | TGCGCCAGCAGCCCGTACGGGGGGAGCGAGCAGTACTTC
TRBJ1-1 | - | TRBV29-1 | - | CSVLLTEAFF | TGCAGCGTTCTTCTGACTGAAGCTTTCTTT
TRBJ1-5 | - | TRBV10-2 | TRBD1 | CASSTGGIQPQHF | TGCGCCAGCAGTACAGGGGGCATACAGCCCCAGCATTTT
TRBJ1-4 | - | TRBV15 | - | CATSRDPQGVNEKLFF | TGTGCCACCAGCAGAGACCCCCAGGGTGTTAATGAAAAACTGTTTTTT
TRBJ2-7 | - | TRBV29-1 | - | CSVDRQGPPYEQYF | TGCAGCGTTGATCGGCAGGGGCCGCCCTACGAGCAGTACTTC
TRBJ1-2 | once | TRBV5-1 | TRBD1 | CASSSETGGFGYTF | TGCGCCAGCAGCTCCGAGACAGGGGGATTTGGCTACACCTTC
TRBJ1-2 | many | TRBV7-9 | TRBD1 | CASRGGPDRARGITF | TGTGCCAGCAGGGGGGGGCCGGACAGGGCCAGGGGAATCACCTTC
TRBJ1-2 | once | TRBV19 | TRBD1 | CASNPGTGNYGYTF | TGTGCCAGTAACCCCGGGACAGGGAACTATGGCTACACCTTC
TRBJ2-5 | - | TRBV5-4 | TRBD1 | CASSLGQGNDQETQYF | TGTGCCAGCAGCTTAGGACAGGGGAATGATCAAGAGACCCAGTACTTC
TRBJ2-6 | - | TRBV5-4 | - | CASTTGSSGANVLTF | TGTGCCAGCACCACAGGGAGCTCTGGGGCCAACGTCCTGACTTTC
TRBJ2-2 | - | TRBV6-5 | - | CASSYSRVSGELFF | TGTGCCAGCAGTTACTCCAGGGTTTCCGGGGAGCTGTTTTTT
TRBJ1-4 | - | TRBV5-1 | - | CASSLTVTNEKLFF | TGCGCCAGCAGCTTGACGGTAACTAATGAAAAACTGTTTTTT
TRBJ2-5 | - | TRBV28 | - | CASTWADRGETQYF | TGTGCCAGCACATGGGCAGATAGGGGAGAGACCCAGTACTTC
TRBJ2-3 | - | TRBV9 | - | CASSVDGGASTDTQYF | TGTGCCAGCAGCGTAGATGGGGGGGCTAGCACAGATACGCAGTATTTT
TRBJ1-2 | - | TRBV18 | TRBD1 | CASSPRDREGGYTF | TGTGCCAGCTCACCGCGGGACAGGGAGGGAGGCTACACCTTC
TRBJ1-4 | - | TRBV18 | - | CASSPPGPGNEKLFF | TGTGCCAGCTCACCACCGGGCCCGGGAAATGAAAAACTGTTTTTT
TRBJ1-4 | - | TRBV19 | - | CASRTGTANEKLFF | TGTGCCAGTAGGACAGGAACGGCTAATGAAAAACTGTTTTTT
TRBJ2-1 | - | TRBV4-1 | - | CASSQGGGAYNEQFF | TGCGCCAGCAGCCAAGGGGGGGGCGCCTACAATGAGCAGTTCTTC
TRBJ1-1 | - | TRBV7-9 | - | CASYRLLNTEAFF | TGTGCCAGTTATAGACTCCTGAACACTGAAGCTTTCTTT
TRBJ2-5 | - | TRBV6-2/TRBV6-3 | - | CASSYYVGRGETQYF | TGTGCCAGCAGTTACTACGTGGGGCGGGGAGAGACCCAGTACTTC
TRBJ1-2 | once | TRBV19 | TRBD1 | CASSGQGFGYTF | TGTGCCAGTAGCGGACAGGGTTTTGGCTACACCTTC
TRBJ2-1 | - | TRBV2 | TRBD1 | CASIETGVNEQFF | TGTGCCAGCATTGAGACAGGGGTCAATGAGCAGTTCTTC
TRBJ1-2 | few | TRBV5-8 | TRBD1 | CASSRDRGLGYTF | TGTGCCAGCAGTCGGGACAGGGGGCTTGGCTACACCTTC
TRBJ1-1 | - | TRBV19 | - | CASRSGDRNTEAFF | TGTGCCAGTAGAAGCGGGGACCGGAACACTGAAGCTTTCTTT
TRBJ1-2 | - | TRBV28 | TRBD1 | CASSPQTGKYGYTF | TGTGCCAGCAGTCCCCAGACAGGGAAATATGGCTACACCTTC
TRBJ2-3 | - | TRBV7-3 | - | CASSLNPRASTDTQYF | TGTGCCAGCAGCTTAAATCCTAGAGCTAGCACAGATACGCAGTATTTT
TRBJ1-6 | - | TRBV7-9 | TRBD1 | CASSLPRTGSNSPLHF | TGTGCCAGCAGCCTACCCCGGACAGGATCAAATTCACCCCTCCACTTT
TRBJ1-5 | few | TRBV19 | TRBD1 | CASSIWTGDQPQHF | TGTGCCAGTAGTATTTGGACAGGGGATCAGCCCCAGCATTTT
TRBJ1-2 | - | TRBV9 | - | CASSVEVEIENYGYTF | TGTGCCAGCAGCGTAGAGGTGGAGATTGAAAACTATGGCTACACCTTC
TRBJ2-5 | few | TRBV7-6 | - | CASSPSAAENIQETQYF | TGTGCCAGCAGCCCCTCAGCCGCGGAAAATATACAAGAGACCCAGTACTTC
TRBJ2-3 | - | TRBV20-1 | - | CSASAPRLALNAQYF | TGCAGTGCTAGTGCCCCCCGGCTAGCGCTTAATGCGCAGTATTTT
TRBJ1-1 | - | TRBV5-5 | TRBD1 | CASSYSPGQVSNTEAFF | TGTGCCAGCAGTTATTCCCCGGGACAGGTTTCGAACACTGAAGCTTTCTTT
TRBJ1-5 | - | TRBV3-1/TRBV3-2 | - | CASSQGVRQPQHF | TGTGCCAGCAGCCAAGGAGTTCGTCAGCCCCAGCATTTT
TRBJ2-1 | - | TRBV5-1 | - | CASSLDLGLAYNEQFF | TGCGCCAGCAGCTTGGATTTGGGACTGGCATACAATGAGCAGTTCTTC
TRBJ1-1 | - | TRBV13 | - | CASSDSRVGTEAFF | TGTGCCAGCAGCGACTCCAGGGTGGGCACTGAAGCTTTCTTT
TRBJ2-7 | once | TRBV24-1 | TRBD2 | CATSDSGDEQYF | TGTGCCACCAGTGATAGCGGGGACGAGCAGTACTTC